This T cell receptor (beta chain) was recovered during a study of glioma-infiltrating T cells after dendritic cell vaccination. Study-level information: Patients had newly diagnosed or recurrent glioblastoma and received dendritic cell vaccines. Treatment, given 2003 to 2012, was autologous tumor lysate-pulsed dendritic cell vaccination. Study results and caveats: Estimated pretreatment TIL content predicted outcome after dendritic cell vaccination.

Up to 2 ug genomic DNA was used for TCRB CDR3 amplification. Assay: immunoSEQ multiplex PCR; the TCRdb copy retains only in-frame clones and omits some. The sample holds tens of thousands of clones, roughly four fifths seen once. The V and J ends lost 4 bases and 1 base respectively, with 11 bases between them. The CDR3 runs to 14 residues. The germline gives CDR1 SGHRS, CDR2 YFSETQ. Regarding this clone: Its antigen is unknown.

The source of this sequence is a human donor with glioblastoma. The V gene is TRBV5-1, the J gene TRBJ1-1; D might be TRBD1 (5 bases). The sample was blood, taken before dendritic cell vaccination. Written as DNA, the CDR3 is TGCGCCAGCAGCGCCAGGACACAGAACACTGAAGCTTTCTTT. It translates to CASSARTQNTEAFF.